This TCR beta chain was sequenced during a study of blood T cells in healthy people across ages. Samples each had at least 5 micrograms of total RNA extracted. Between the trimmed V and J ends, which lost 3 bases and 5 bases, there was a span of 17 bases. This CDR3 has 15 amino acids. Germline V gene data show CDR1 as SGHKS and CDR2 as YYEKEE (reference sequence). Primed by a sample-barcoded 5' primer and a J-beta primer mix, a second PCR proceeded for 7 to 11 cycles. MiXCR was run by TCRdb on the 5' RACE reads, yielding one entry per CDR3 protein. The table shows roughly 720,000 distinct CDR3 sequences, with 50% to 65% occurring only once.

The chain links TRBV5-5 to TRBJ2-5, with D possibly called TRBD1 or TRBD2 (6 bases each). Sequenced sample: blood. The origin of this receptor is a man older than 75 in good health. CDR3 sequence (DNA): TGTGCCAGCAGCTCGACAGGAGGGGTACAGGAGACCCAGTACTTC. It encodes CASSSTGGVQETQYF.